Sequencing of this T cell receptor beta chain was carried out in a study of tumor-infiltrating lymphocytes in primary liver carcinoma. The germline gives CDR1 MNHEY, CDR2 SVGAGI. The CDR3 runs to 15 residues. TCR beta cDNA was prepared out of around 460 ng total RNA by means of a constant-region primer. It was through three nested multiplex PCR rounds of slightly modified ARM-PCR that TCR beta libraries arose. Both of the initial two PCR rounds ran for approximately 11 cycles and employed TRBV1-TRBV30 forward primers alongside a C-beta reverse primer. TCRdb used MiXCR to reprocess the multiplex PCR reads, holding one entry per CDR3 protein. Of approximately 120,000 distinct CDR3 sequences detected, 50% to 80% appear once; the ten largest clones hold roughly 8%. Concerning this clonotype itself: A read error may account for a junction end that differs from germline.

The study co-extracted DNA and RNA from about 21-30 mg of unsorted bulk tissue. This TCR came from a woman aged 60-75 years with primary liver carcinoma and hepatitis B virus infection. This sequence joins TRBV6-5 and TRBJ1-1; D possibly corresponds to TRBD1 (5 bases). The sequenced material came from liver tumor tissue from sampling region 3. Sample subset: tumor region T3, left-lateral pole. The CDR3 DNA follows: TGTGCCATCGCTTACAGGCAGGGTGCGAACACCGAAGCTTTCTTT. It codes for CAIAYRQGANTEAFF.